This T cell receptor (beta chain) was observed in a study of memory CD4+ T cells and cytomegalovirus serostatus (dated by TCRdb to 2018 to 2020). Looking at the study overall: The cohort comprised some 35 healthy Belgian adults, 9 CMV seropositive and about 25 CMV seronegative. The study sequenced CD4+ memory TCRbeta repertoires of a Belgian cohort with known cytomegalovirus serostatus to replicate a published TCR-based CMV serostatus classifier.

V gives up 4 bases and J gives up 2 bases, and the segment between their germline ends measures 21 bases. CDR3 length: 17 amino acids, cysteine to phenylalanine. Just the 51-base CDR3 DNA is kept, in frame starting at base 1. Genomic DNA was extracted from sorted cells with the Quick-DNA Microprep Kit. Amplification of TCRbeta DNA was done with the immunoSEQ hsTCRbeta kit, following the protocol from the manufacturer. An Illumina MiSeq instrument was used to sequence the TCRbeta libraries. The original methods were these. Once out-of-frame sequences had been removed, fewer than 2.5 million distinct TCRbeta sequences were left, which works out to an average of roughly 70,000 per individual. Each individual was scored according to the count of approximately 170 previously reported CMV-associated TCRbeta sequences and the total productive distinct TCRbeta count. A beta-binomial model was reimplemented in Python, and scikit-learn random forests with default parameters were trained on US cohort data. On the Belgian cohort, classifier performance was reported as the median AUC, along with percentile confidence intervals, across 10,000 bootstrap iterations. Not all clones reach the TCRdb copy of this immuneACCESS table, which keeps in-frame sequences only. Checked studies attribute under half of the gap to unresolved V genes and leave the rest unexplained. V and J calls and clone size come straight from that table; D and trimming were deduced from the DNA. The sample includes just over 45,000 clones, with roughly 73% observed a single time. The ten largest account for just over 0.6% of the sample.

Results and caveats for the whole study, not just this receptor: The results were interpreted as suggesting that the CMV-associated TCR signature is largely present in the CD4+ memory repertoire. Among the 160 or so previously reported CMV-associated TCRbeta sequences, 67 showed up in the CD4+ memory repertoires, with each one found in between one and five individuals. The original-framework classifier achieved a median bootstrapped AUC of about 0.95 with a 95% CI of 0.76-1.00 on the Belgian cohort. Only CD4+CD45RO+ memory cells were sequenced, in contrast to the original study, which included naive and memory CD4+ and CD8+ populations. For CMV serostatus prediction, a median bootstrapped AUC of approximately 0.95 was reached with the original framework, and a median bootstrapped AUC of roughly 0.89 was reached with a US-trained random forest.

Concerning this clone: Which antigen it targets is not known. It has no much larger one-base neighbor in the sample; base qualities were not kept.

Single viable CD3+CD4+CD8-CD45RO+ cells were sorted as memory CD4+ T cells on a FACSAria II. To determine CMV serostatus, a Roche Elecsys assay was used that detects serum IgG against CMV pp150, pp28, p38 and p52. Once the samples were thawed, total CD4+ T cells were enriched through positive selection using CD4 magnetic microbeads. The samples came from a different study that was designed specifically to examine the CD4+ T cell memory repertoire. Peripheral blood mononuclear cells were isolated and cryopreserved according to standard operating procedures, and serum was stored at -80 degrees C. CD3-PerCP (BW264/56), CD4-APC (RPA-T4), CD45RO-PE (UCHT1) and CD8-Pacific Orange (3B5) antibodies were used for staining, and non-viable cells were excluded with Sytox blue.

The sample taken for sequencing was memory CD4+ T cells from blood. The chain links TRBV23-1 with TRBJ2-7; D gene: possibly TRBD2, on 6 matching bases. TRBV23-1 is marked as an open reading frame, function uncertain. The sequence was obtained from an adult in good health and CMV-seronegative. The DNA is TGCGCCAGCAGTCGCGCTCCGGGGGAAGGAGCCGCCTACGAGCAGTACTTC. Translation gives CASSRAPGEGAAYEQYF.